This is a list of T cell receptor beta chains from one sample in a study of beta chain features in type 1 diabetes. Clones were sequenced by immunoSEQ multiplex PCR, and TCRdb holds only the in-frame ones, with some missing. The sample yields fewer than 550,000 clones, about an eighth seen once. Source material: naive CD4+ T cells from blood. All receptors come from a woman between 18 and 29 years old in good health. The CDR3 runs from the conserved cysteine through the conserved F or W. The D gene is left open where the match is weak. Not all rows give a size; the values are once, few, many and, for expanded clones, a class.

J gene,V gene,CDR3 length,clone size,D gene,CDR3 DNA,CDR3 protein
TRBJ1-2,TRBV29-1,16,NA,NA,TGCAGCGTTGAAGGGCTTCGGGGGGCCCCAAACTATGGCTACACCTTC,CSVEGLRGAPNYGYTF
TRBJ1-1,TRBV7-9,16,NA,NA,TGTGCCAGCGACCGGGGGTCCCCGTCTCTCAACACTGAAGCTTTCTTT,CASDRGSPSLNTEAFF
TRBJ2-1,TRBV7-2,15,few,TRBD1,TGTGCCAGCAGCTCGGGACAGGGCTCCTACAATGAGCAGTTCTTC,CASSSGQGSYNEQFF
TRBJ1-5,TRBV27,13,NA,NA,TGTGCCAGCAGTTTAGGGGGGACCCAGCCCCAGCATTTT,CASSLGGTQPQHF
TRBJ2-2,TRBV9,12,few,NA,TGTGCCAGCAGCGTAGAGGTCGGGGAGCTGTTTTTT,CASSVEVGELFF
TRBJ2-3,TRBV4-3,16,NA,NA,TGCGCCAGCAGCCAAGATTGGCGGGATAGCACAGATACGCAGTATTTT,CASSQDWRDSTDTQYF
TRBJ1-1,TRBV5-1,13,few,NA,TGCGCCAGCAGTCCTACAGGGAGGTCTGAAGCTTTCTTT,CASSPTGRSEAFF
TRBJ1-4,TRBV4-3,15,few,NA,TGCGCCAGCAGCCAAGAGACAGAAGATAATGAAAAACTGTTTTTT,CASSQETEDNEKLFF
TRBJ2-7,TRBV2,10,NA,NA,TGTGCCAGCAGTGAGCTTCTCCTCACCTTC,CASSELLLTF
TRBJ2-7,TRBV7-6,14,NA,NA,TGTGCCAGCAGCCCCGGGACCGAATGGTACGAGCAGTACTTC,CASSPGTEWYEQYF
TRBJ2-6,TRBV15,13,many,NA,TGTGCCACCAGCACTTCTGGGGCCAACGTCCTGACTTTC,CATSTSGANVLTF
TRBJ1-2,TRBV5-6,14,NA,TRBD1,TGTGCCAGCAGGAGCTGGGGACAGGGTAATGGCTACACCTTC,CASRSWGQGNGYTF
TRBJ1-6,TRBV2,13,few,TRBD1,TGTGCCAGCAAGGAACAGGGGGGTTCACCCCTCCACTTT,CASKEQGGSPLHF
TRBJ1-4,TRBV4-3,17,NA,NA,TGCGCCAGCAGCCAAGATCTGGGCACGGACGATGGTGAAAAACTGTTTTTT,CASSQDLGTDDGEKLFF
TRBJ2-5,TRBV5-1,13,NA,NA,TGCGCCAGCAGCTTGGGTGCAGAAGAGACCCAGTACTTC,CASSLGAEETQYF
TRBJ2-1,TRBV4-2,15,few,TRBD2,TGTGCCAGCAGCCAATCGGCGGGAGATTACAATGAGCAGTTCTTC,CASSQSAGDYNEQFF
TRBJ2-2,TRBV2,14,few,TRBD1,TGTGCCAGCCACGACAGGGGAGACACCGGGGAGCTGTTTTTT,CASHDRGDTGELFF